This TCR beta chain was sequenced in a study of identical twins listed by TCRdb under 2016. Background on the whole study: To test whether fetal clonotypes persist, the study used deep sequencing on TCR alpha and beta repertoires from monozygotic twins, unrelated adults of various ages, and cord blood. Replicate twin experiments were performed at different times using different library preparation protocols to rule out contamination.

Every donor in the study was a healthy Caucasian. The twin cohort comprised three pairs of female monozygotic twins, all aged roughly 18 to 30 years. Peripheral blood mononuclear cells were used as the source from which RNA for TCR libraries was isolated. In the germline V gene (reference sequence), CDR1 corresponds to DFQATT and CDR2 to SNEGSKA. Germline trimming amounts to 5 bases on V and 0 bases on J, with 4 as the count of junction bases outside the gene matches. The CDR3, cysteine through phenylalanine, is 14 amino acids long. Only the CDR3 part of the read is kept: 42 bases, read in frame from the first base. Library preparation employed 5' RACE. Reads for this sample came from an Illumina HiSeq 2000. Template switching added a universal primer binding site, and the final cDNA carried a unique molecular identifier that allowed TCR cDNA molecules to be counted accurately. Specific primers in the conserved constant-segment region were used to synthesize first-strand cDNA for the TCR alpha and beta chains. To control for contamination, every cDNA library was double barcoded, receiving both a SMART-Mk sample barcode and Illumina barcodes. TruSeq adapter sequences and Illumina sample barcodes were added in two successive PCR steps. Sequencing of the TCR alpha and beta cDNA libraries was done on the Illumina HiSeq platform using custom primers. The published analysis was carried out like this. Unique molecular identifiers were extracted from raw reads with MiGEC, and CDR3 positions were determined with MiXCR. Recombination models were inferred per individual with the repgenHMM and IGoR tools using an EM algorithm. The tcR package in R was used for shared clonotype analysis, with sharing normalized by the product of cloneset sizes. Out-of-frame nonproductive sequences were analyzed to study raw recombination free of thymic and clonal selection effects. Through fastp at Q25 and MiXCR, TCRdb rebuilt clones from the public reads, retaining in-frame beta chains. Rows are unified per CDR3 protein, each entry keeping the most common DNA and genes. These V and J calls rely on TCRdb rather than the paper's analysis. In all, the sample holds 650,000 to 750,000 distinct CDR3 sequences, and less than 25% of those were seen once. The ten most abundant clones make up roughly 4.3% of the sample.

General findings and caveats noted by the study authors: Conclusions relied on cross-sectional statistical analysis, since the same donors could not be followed over many years. Fewer insertions were carried by abundant cord blood beta clonotypes; a weaker similar trend was observed in young adult naive repertoires, while no such trend was observed in memory repertoires. Invariant T cells such as MAIT and iNKT could partly confound zero-insertion analyses, though diverse VJ usage argued against this for most clonotypes. In monozygotic twins, recombination models systematically underestimated out-of-frame TCR alpha sharing, but the models matched the sharing seen between unrelated individuals. Compared with coincidental sharing between unrelated individuals, out-of-frame TCR alpha sequences shared between twins had an excess of sequences with low generation probability. A weaker excess of twin sharing was found in beta out-of-frame sequences because the signal-to-noise ratio was lowered by fewer shared sequences.

This clonotype was observed a few times. No cognate antigen has been identified for it. No base qualities exist here, and no much larger clone lies one base off it. The sample was also reused in another study, on T cells expressing NK-cell markers. That second publication adds: In sorted CD3+CD56+NKG2C+, CD3+CD56+NKG2C- and CD3+CD56-NKG2C+ T-cell subsets from several donors, TCR beta-chain repertoires were profiled. Among the eight sequenced donors, seven were HCMV-seropositive and one was HCMV-seronegative. To restrict sorting to alphabetaTCR-expressing T cells, an anti-gammadeltaTCR antibody was added in several experiments. In several donors, the dominant CD3+CD56+NKG2C+ clonotypes were found to rank among the top 10 CD8+ clonotypes and to make up about 1.0-7.5% of CD8+ T cells. Those dominant clonotypes were again the most abundant among CD3+CD56-NKG2C+ cells in a handful of donors, at roughly 25-60.1%. Whether the expanded NKG2C-expressing T cell clones were specific for HCMV antigens remained unclear. The study sequenced eight donors, all healthy volunteers chosen at random: three men and five women. To determine HCMV serostatus, a commercial ELISA kit was used to detect HCMV-specific IgG in serum. For about 6 donors, bulk peripheral blood T-cell repertoires were additionally sequenced from unsorted PBMC. Reads were demultiplexed and grouped by UMI with MIGEC, and clonotypes were assembled and quantified with MiTCR. Only TCR cDNA sequences supported by at least two reads were kept to exclude erroneous sequences. The tcR package was used for downstream repertoire analysis, and clonotypes were matched between fractions using CDR3 nucleotide sequence together with V segment. VDJmatch was used to annotate antigen specificity against VDJdb, with one amino acid substitution allowed in CDR3.

The receptor chain draws on TRBV20-1 and TRBJ1-3, with 7 bases in between that match TRBD1. The origin of this receptor is a woman aged 18-29 years in good health. Sequenced sample: PBMCs. The DNA sequence follows: TGCAGTGCTTGGGACAGTCGCTCTGGAAACACCATATATTTT. This translates into CSAWDSRSGNTIYF.